This T cell receptor beta chain was captured by sequencing in a study of Ad26.COV2.S vaccination and SARS-CoV-2 variants. Study-wide background: Administration of Ad26.COV2.S was intramuscular, either once or twice 56 days apart.

Described treatment: around 19 received Ad26.COV2.S at low or high dose, single or two shots; about 5 received placebo; per-sample allocation not given. Sampling was done on day 63 after the first vaccine or placebo injection. Expression of Wuhan-strain SARS-CoV-2 spike came from the Ad26 vector that formed the vaccine. Regarding this clone: Antigen specificity is unknown.

Study-wide points: Vaccine recipients posted higher spike-specific TCR breadth than their placebo counterparts. Spike-specific responses of CD8+ and CD4+ T cells were reported to display substantial breadth after vaccination.

Clones were sequenced by immunoSEQ multiplex PCR, and TCRdb holds only the in-frame ones, with some missing. In the table there are hundreds of thousands of clones, 83% of which are singletons. The CDR3 contains 14 residues. V dropped 7 bases and J dropped 4; count of bases not matched to a gene: 3. Germline V lookup: CDR1 MNHEY, CDR2 SVGAGI. Sequencing was performed on peripheral blood, taken in a trial of Ad26.COV2.S vaccine versus placebo. The source of this sequence is a person aged 18-60 years who received the Ad26.COV2.S COVID-19 vaccine or a placebo. The chain joins TRBV6-5 to TRBJ2-1; TRBD2 matches at 11 bases. This chain's CDR3 is CASTTSGGYNEQFF. CDR3 in DNA: TGTGCCAGCACCACTAGCGGGGGATACAATGAGCAGTTCTTC.